These 4 T cell receptor beta chains came from one sample sequenced in a study of identical twins. TCRdb reprocessed the 5' RACE reads via MiXCR and lists one record per CDR3 protein. The sample has hundreds of thousands of distinct CDR3 sequences; 6.5% to 8.5% are singletons. These data were likewise used in another study, on yellow fever vaccine responses in identical twins.

Sequences were obtained from memory (CD45RO+) T cells sorted from blood. The receptors here all came from a woman between 18 and 29 years old in good health.

This clonotype was detected a few times. The chain employs TRBV7-8 and TRBJ2-5; 7 positions match TRBD1. Germline CDR1 SGHVS, CDR2 FQNEAQ. The CDR3 contains 14 residues. The ends lost 3 bases at V and 5 bases at J; junction bases unmatched: 6. Here the CDR3 reads CASSFQRGQETQYF. DNA of the CDR3: TGTGCCAGCAGCTTCCAGAGGGGGCAGGAGACCCAGTACTTC.

The chain couples TRBV18 to TRBJ2-7; weak D call: TRBD1 (5 bases). Trimming stripped 0 bases from V and 1 base from J, with 7 bases between. The CDR3 consists of 14 residues. CDR1 KGHSH and CDR2 LQKENI come from the germline V gene. The DNA for the CDR3 is TGTGCCAGCTCACCACCGACAGATTCCTACGAGCAGTACTTC. Translated: CASSPPTDSYEQYF.

The chain employs TRBV5-5 and TRBJ2-7; D remains unclear. The germline CDR1 and CDR2 sequences are SGHKS and YYEKEE (reference sequence). Trimming took 0 bases from V and 3 from J, leaving 13 bases between them. The CDR3 totals 15 residues. CDR3 sequence (DNA): TGTGCCAGCAGCTTGGGTAGGCAGGCGAACTACGAGCAGTACTTC. This gives the protein CASSLGRQANYEQYF.

This clonotype was counted ten times or more. The chain has TRBV9 and TRBJ2-7; 7 bases are shared with TRBD2. After removal of 0 bases from V and 6 bases from J, the junction contained 6 bases not matched to a gene. This CDR3 region has 14 residues. The germline CDR1 and CDR2 sequences are SGDLS and YYNGEE. The CDR3 bases are TGTGCCAGCAGCGTAGGGACTAGAGTTTTCGAGCAGTACTTC. Translating gives CASSVGTRVFEQYF.